This T cell receptor beta chain was retrieved from a study of T cells expressing NK-cell markers. Study background: It was sorted CD3+CD56-NKG2C+, CD3+CD56+NKG2C- and CD3+CD56+NKG2C+ T cells that provided the TCR beta repertoires.

The TCR beta cDNA came from 5'RACE template switching with UMIs. TCRdb derives one entry per CDR3 protein from the 5' RACE reads, leaving out DNA. The table lists roughly 390,000 distinct CDR3 sequences. This CDR3 comprises 14 residues. The germline gives CDR1 MDHEN, CDR2 SYDVKM. Sequenced: blood T cells: a sorted CD56 or NKG2C T cell subset, CD4+ or CD8+ T cells, or bulk PBMC T cells (not recorded which). The clonotype comes from a woman aged 45-65 years in good health. V is TRBV28 and J is TRBJ1-2. CDR3: CATIPLRPGNGYTF.